This T cell receptor (beta chain) was recorded in a study of T-cell reconstitution after alpha-beta-depleted transplantation in children. This clonotype was observed many times. Unique molecular identifiers were incorporated into the prepared TCRbeta library. TCRdb re-called the PCR reads with MiXCR, one entry per CDR3 protein. The sample consists of some 400,000 distinct CDR3 sequences, roughly 22% of them appearing once. The CDR3 loop spans 12 amino acids. The V end lost 6 bases, the J end lost 2 bases, and 2 bases lay between the germline ends. Germline V gene sequence: CDR1 MNHNY, CDR2 SVGAGI (reference sequence).

This sequence originates from a human donor who donated a stem cell graft to a child with acute myeloid leukemia. The chain has TRBV6-6 and TRBJ2-6; D uncertain. The sequences come from PBMCs from the stem cell graft donor, collected from the stem cell graft. The CDR3 here is CASRPGANVLTF. CDR3 coding DNA: TGTGCCAGCAGGCCTGGGGCCAACGTCCTGACTTTC.